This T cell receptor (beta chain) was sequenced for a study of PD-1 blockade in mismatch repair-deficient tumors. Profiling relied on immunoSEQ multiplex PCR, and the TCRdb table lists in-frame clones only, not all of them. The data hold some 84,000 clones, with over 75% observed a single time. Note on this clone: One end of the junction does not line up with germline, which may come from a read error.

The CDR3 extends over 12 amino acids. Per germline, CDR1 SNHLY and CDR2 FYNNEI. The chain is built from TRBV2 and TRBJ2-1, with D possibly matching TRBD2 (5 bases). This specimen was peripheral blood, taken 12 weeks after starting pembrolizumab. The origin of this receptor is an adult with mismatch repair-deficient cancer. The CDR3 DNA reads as TGCGGGGTGCGGAGCTCCTACAATGAGCAGTTCTTC. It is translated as CGVRSSYNEQFF.